This T cell receptor (beta chain) was captured by sequencing in a study of blood T cell repertoires in COVID-19. Clones were read by immunoSEQ multiplex PCR, and TCRdb kept only the in-frame ones, dropping some. The data contain 200,000 to 300,000 clones, 85% to 90% of them singletons. The sample was PBMCs or T cells enriched from blood (not recorded which). This TCR came from a woman in her twenties or thirties who had recovered from COVID-19.

This CDR3 is CASSLARPGQGSSMNTEAFF. CDR3 bases: TGTGCCAGCAGCTTAGCGCGTCCGGGACAGGGATCGAGCATGAACACTGAAGCTTTCTTT. The J gene is TRBJ1-1, the V gene TRBV7-2; 9 nucleotides align to TRBD1. With 0 bases clipped from V and 0 bases from J, the junction kept 14 bases outside the gene matches. From germline, CDR1 is SGHTA and CDR2 FQGNSA. The CDR3 runs 20 residues. The full variable domain, rest sourced from reference TRBV7-2 and TRBJ1-1, is GAGVSQSPSNKVTEKGKDVELRCDPISGHTALYWYRQSLGQGLEFLIYFQGNSAPDKSGLPSDRFSAERTGGSVSTLTIQRTQQEDSAVYLCASSLARPGQGSSMNTEAFFGQGTRLTVV.